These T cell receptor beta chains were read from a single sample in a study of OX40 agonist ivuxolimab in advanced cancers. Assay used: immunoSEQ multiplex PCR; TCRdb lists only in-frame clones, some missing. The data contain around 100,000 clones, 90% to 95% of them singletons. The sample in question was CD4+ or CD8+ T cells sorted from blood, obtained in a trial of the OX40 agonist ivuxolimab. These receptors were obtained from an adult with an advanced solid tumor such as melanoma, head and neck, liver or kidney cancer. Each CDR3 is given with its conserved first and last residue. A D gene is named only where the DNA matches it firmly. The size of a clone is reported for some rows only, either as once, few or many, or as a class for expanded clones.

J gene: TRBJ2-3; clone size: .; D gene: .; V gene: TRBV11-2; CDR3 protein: CASSLVRPRTSTDTQYF; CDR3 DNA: TGTGCCAGCAGCTTAGTTCGTCCTAGGACTAGCACAGATACGCAGTATTTT
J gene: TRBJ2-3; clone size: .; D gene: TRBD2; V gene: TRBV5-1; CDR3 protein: CASSFRTSGSTDTQYF; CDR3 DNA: TGCGCCAGCAGCTTCCGGACTAGCGGGAGCACAGATACGCAGTATTTT
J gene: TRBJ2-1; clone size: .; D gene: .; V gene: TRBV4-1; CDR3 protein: CASSQRPHPSARGNEQFF; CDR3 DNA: TGCGCCAGCAGCCAGCGCCCGCACCCTAGCGCCCGCGGGAATGAGCAGTTCTTC
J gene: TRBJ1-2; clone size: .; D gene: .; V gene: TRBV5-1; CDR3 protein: CASSRTGIKSSYGYTF; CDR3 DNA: TGCGCCAGCAGCCGCACAGGGATTAAAAGCAGCTATGGCTACACCTTC
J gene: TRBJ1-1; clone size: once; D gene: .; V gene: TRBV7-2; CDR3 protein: CASSSHGTEAFF; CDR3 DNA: TGTGCCAGCAGCTCACACGGCACTGAAGCTTTCTTT
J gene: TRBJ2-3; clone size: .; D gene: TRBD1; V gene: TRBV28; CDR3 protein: CASSTPGQGTDTQYF; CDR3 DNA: TGTGCCAGCAGTACTCCGGGACAGGGGACAGATACGCAGTATTTT
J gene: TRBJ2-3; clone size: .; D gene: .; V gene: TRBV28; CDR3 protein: CASSLFDDVSTDTQYF; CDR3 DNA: TGTGCCAGCAGTTTATTTGACGATGTTAGCACAGATACGCAGTATTTT
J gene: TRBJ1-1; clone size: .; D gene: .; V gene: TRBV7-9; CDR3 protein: CASSPRRGGGGTEAFF; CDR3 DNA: TGTGCCAGCAGCCCAAGGCGGGGGGGTGGCGGCACTGAAGCTTTCTTT
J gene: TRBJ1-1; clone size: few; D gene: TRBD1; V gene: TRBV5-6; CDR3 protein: CASSIRDRLNTEAFF; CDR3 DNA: TGTGCCAGCAGCATCCGGGACAGATTGAACACTGAAGCTTTCTTT
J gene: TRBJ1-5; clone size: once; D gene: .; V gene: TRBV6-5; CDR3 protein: CASAPDSNQPQHF; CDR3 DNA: TGTGCCAGTGCACCCGATAGCAATCAGCCCCAGCATTTT
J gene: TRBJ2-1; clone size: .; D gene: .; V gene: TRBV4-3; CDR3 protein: CASSQQGYNEQFF; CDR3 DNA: TGCGCCAGCAGCCAACAGGGTTACAATGAGCAGTTCTTC
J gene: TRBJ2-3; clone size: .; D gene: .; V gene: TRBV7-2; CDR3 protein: CASSSGLITDTQYF; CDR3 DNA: TGTGCCAGCAGTTCGGGACTTATCACAGATACGCAGTATTTT
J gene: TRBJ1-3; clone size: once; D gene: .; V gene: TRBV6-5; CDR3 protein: CASSYSSSGNTIYF; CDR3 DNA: TGTGCCAGCAGTTATTCGAGCTCTGGAAACACCATATATTTT
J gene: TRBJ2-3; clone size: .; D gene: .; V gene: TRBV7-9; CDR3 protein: CASSLGLGATDTQYF; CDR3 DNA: TGTGCCAGCAGCTTAGGACTTGGGGCCACAGATACGCAGTATTTT
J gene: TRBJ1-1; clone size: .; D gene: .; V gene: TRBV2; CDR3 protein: CASSELGRGAGTEAFF; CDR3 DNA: TGTGCCAGCAGTGAACTAGGCCGGGGGGCTGGCACTGAAGCTTTCTTT
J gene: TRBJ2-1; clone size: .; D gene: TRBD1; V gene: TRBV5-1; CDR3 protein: CASSLTNRGNEQFF; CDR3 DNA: TGCGCCAGCAGCTTGACTAACAGGGGCAATGAGCAGTTCTTC
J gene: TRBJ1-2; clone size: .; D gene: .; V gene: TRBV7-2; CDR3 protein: CASSAYYGYTF; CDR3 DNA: TGTGCCAGCAGCGCGTACTATGGCTACACCTTC
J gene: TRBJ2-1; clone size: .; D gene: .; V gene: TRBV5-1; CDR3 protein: CASSYASGTYNEQFF; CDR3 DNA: TGCGCCAGCAGCTATGCTTCGGGAACCTACAATGAGCAGTTCTTC
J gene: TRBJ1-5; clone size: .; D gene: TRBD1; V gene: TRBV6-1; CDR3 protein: CASSGGQTNQPQHF; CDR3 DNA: TGTGCCAGCAGTGGGGGACAGACGAATCAGCCCCAGCATTTT
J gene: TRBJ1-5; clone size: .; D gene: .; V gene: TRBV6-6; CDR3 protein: CASRAGNQPQHF; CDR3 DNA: TGTGCCAGCAGGGCGGGCAATCAGCCCCAGCATTTT
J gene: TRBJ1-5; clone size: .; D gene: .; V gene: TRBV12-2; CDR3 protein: CASRPRGRVPSQPQHF; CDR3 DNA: TGTGCAAGTCGTCCCAGGGGGCGCGTCCCCTCCCAGCCCCAGCATTTT
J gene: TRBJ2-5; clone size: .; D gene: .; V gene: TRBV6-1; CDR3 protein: CASSPSPQETQYF; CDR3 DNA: TGTGCCAGCAGTCCAAGCCCCCAAGAGACCCAGTACTTC
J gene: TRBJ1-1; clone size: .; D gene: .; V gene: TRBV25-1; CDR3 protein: CASRDYGTLSERAFF; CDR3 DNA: TGTGCCAGCAGAGACTACGGGACTCTTTCCGAGCGAGCTTTCTTT
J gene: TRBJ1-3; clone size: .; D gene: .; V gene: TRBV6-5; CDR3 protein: CASRWASGNTIYF; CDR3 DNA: TGTGCCAGCAGGTGGGCCTCTGGAAACACCATATATTTT
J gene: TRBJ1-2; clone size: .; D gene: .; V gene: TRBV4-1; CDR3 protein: CASSQDPPQGMRYGYTF; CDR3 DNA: TGCGCCAGCAGCCAAGACCCCCCACAGGGCATGCGTTATGGCTACACCTTC
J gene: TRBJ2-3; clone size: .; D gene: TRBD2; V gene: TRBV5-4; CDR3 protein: CASSLGGRSTDTQYF; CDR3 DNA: TGTGCCAGCAGCTTAGGCGGGAGAAGCACAGATACGCAGTATTTT
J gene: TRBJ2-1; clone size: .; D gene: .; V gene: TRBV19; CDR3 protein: CASSIGPISVGASENEQFF; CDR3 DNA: TGTGCCAGTAGTATAGGTCCCATATCCGTGGGGGCAAGCGAGAATGAGCAGTTCTTC
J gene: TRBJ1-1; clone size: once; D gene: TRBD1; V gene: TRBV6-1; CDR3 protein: CASSGQGGNEAFF; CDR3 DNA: TGTGCCAGCAGTGGACAGGGGGGGAATGAAGCTTTCTTT
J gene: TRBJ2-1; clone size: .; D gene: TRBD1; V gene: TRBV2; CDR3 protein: CASRDRGPYNEQFF; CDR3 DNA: TGTGCCAGCAGAGACAGGGGGCCCTATAATGAGCAGTTCTTC
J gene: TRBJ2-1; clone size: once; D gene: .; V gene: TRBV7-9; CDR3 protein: CASSLGTSPGEQFF; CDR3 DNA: TGTGCCAGCAGCTTGGGGACGTCTCCAGGGGAGCAGTTCTTC
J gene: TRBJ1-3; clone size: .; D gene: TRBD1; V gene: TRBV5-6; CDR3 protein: CASSLWYRGRRNTIYF; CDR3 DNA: TGTGCCAGCAGCTTGTGGTACAGGGGGCGAAGGAACACCATATATTTT
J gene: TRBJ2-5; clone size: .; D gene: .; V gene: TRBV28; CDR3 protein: CASSPRPLQETQYF; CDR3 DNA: TGTGCCAGCAGTCCAAGACCACTCCAAGAGACCCAGTACTTC
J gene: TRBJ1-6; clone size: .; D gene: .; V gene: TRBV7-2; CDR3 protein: CASSLRVPNSPLHF; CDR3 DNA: TGTGCCAGCAGCTTGAGGGTCCCCAATTCACCCCTCCACTTT
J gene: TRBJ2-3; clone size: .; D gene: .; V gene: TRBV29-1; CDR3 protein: CSVLGPDTQYF; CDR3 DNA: TGCAGCGTTTTGGGCCCAGATACGCAGTATTTT
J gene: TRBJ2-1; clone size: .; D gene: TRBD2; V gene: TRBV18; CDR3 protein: CASSPGLAGVNEQFF; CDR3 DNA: TGTGCCAGCTCACCAGGTTTAGCGGGGGTAAATGAGCAGTTCTTC
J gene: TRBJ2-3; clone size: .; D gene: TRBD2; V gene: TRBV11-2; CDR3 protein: CASSYTSGADTQYF; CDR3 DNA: TGTGCCAGCAGCTATACTAGCGGGGCAGATACGCAGTATTTT
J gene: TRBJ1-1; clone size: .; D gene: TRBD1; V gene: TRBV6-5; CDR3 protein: CASSPGTGGWPEAFF; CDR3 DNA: TGTGCCAGCAGTCCCGGGACAGGGGGTTGGCCTGAAGCTTTCTTT
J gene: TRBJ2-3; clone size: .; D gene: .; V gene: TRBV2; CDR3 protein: CASSPLRLVDTQYF; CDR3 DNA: TGTGCCAGCTCGCCTTTACGACTAGTCGATACGCAGTATTTT
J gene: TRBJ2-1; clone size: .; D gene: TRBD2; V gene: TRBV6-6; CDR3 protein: CASSFGTSGSNEQFF; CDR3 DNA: TGTGCCAGCAGTTTTGGGACTAGCGGGAGTAATGAGCAGTTCTTC
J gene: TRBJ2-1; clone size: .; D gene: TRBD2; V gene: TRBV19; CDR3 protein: CASSIDTPGGGELGYNEQFF; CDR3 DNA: TGTGCCAGTAGTATAGATACCCCGGGGGGAGGGGAACTCGGCTACAATGAGCAGTTCTTC
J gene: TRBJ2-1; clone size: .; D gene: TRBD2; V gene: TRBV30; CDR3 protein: CAWSVLAGVGEQFF; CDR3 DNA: TGTGCCTGGAGTGTACTAGCGGGAGTAGGTGAGCAGTTCTTC
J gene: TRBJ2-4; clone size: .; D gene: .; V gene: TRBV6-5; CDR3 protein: CASRKGRGSQYF; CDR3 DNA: TGTGCCAGCCGAAAGGGACGGGGGTCTCAGTACTTC
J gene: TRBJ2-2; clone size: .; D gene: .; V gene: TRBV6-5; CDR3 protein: CASSYTPGGAGELFF; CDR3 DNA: TGTGCCAGCAGTTATACCCCCGGCGGGGCCGGGGAGCTGTTTTTT
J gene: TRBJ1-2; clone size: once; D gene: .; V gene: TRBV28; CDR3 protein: CASSPSPNYGYTF; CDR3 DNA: TGTGCCAGCAGTCCCAGCCCTAACTATGGCTACACCTTC
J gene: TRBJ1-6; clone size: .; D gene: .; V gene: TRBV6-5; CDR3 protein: CASSYELINSPLHF; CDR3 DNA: TGTGCCAGCAGTTACGAGTTAATCAATTCACCCCTCCACTTT
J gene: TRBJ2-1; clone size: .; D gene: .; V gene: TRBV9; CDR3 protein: CASSTRLDNEQFF; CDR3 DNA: TGTGCCAGCAGCACTCGACTAGACAATGAGCAGTTCTTC
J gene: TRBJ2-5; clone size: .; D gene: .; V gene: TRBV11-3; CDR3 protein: CASSLGVTGQETQYF; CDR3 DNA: TGTGCCAGCAGCTTAGGGGTCACCGGACAAGAGACCCAGTACTTC
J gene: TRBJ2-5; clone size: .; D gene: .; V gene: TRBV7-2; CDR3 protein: CASSRMGGQETQYF; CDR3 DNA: TGTGCCAGCAGCAGGATGGGGGGTCAAGAGACCCAGTACTTC
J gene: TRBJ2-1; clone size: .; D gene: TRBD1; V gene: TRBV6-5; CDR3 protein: CASSPGQGTNEQFF; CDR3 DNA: TGTGCCAGCAGTCCGGGACAGGGGACCAATGAGCAGTTCTTC